This T cell receptor beta chain was documented in a study of cytomegalovirus exposure and HLA in healthy donors. The PCR had 60 Vbeta and 13 Jbeta primers. Clones were read by immunoSEQ multiplex PCR, and TCRdb kept only the in-frame ones, dropping some. Among fewer than 200,000 clones listed, roughly 80% were seen once. Trimming took off 0 bases at V and 3 bases at J, with 18 bases between the two ends. Per the germline V gene, CDR1 is GTSNPN and CDR2 is SVGIG (reference sequence). The CDR3 extends over 16 amino acids. This clonotype was obtained from a man between 18 and 29 years old in good health and CMV-seropositive. V usage is TRBV30 and J usage is TRBJ2-7; D unresolved. Input material: PBMCs. As DNA, the CDR3 is TGTGCCTGGAGTGTAATACACCGTCGTCAGATCTACGAGCAGTACTTC. Amino acids: CAWSVIHRRQIYEQYF.